The entry that follows covers one T cell receptor beta chain sequence. Per the study methods: Nucleated cell counts were estimated from reference gene primer amplification. TCRdb keeps only in-frame clones here, not all; method: immunoSEQ multiplex PCR. The DNA was the basis for D and trimming; V, J and clone size are from that table. The sample shows 85,000 to 130,000 clones, approximately 85% of them seen only once. CDR1 SGHRS and CDR2 YFSETQ come from the germline V gene. The CDR3 sequence is 13 residues long. V was trimmed by 2 bases and J by 2 bases, leaving 7 bases between them. The data derive from a study of blood T cell repertoires in COVID-19.

The sequenced material came from peripheral blood. The receptor comes from a woman aged 60-75 years with acute or convalescent COVID-19. The chain joins TRBV5-1 to TRBJ2-5, with a possible D match to TRBD1 (6 bases). The CDR3 reads CASSFQGQETQYF. Here the CDR3 DNA reads TGCGCCAGCAGCTTTCAGGGGCAAGAGACCCAGTACTTC.